The 24 T cell receptor beta chains listed next were all sequenced from one sample in a study of cytomegalovirus exposure and HLA in healthy donors. With 60 Vbeta and 13 Jbeta primers, the PCR was carried out. The data were produced by immunoSEQ multiplex PCR, yet TCRdb's version contains in-frame clones alone and is incomplete. This table holds a few hundred thousand clones, around 80% found once. Sample: PBMCs. These receptors were collected from a woman aged 55-69 years in good health and CMV-seropositive.

CDR3 sequence (DNA): TGTGCCACTTCCCAGGGGTCGGTCTACGAGCAGTACTTC. Protein: CATSQGSVYEQYF. The chain employs TRBV19 and TRBJ2-7, with D possibly TRBD1 on 6 matching bases. Trimming took off 10 bases at V and 3 bases at J, with 16 bases between the two ends. The V gene's germline CDR1 is LNHDA and CDR2 SQIVND (reference sequence). The CDR3 covers 13 residues. The full variable domain, in which reference TRBV19 and TRBJ2-7 provide the parts outside the CDR3, is DGGITQSPKYLFRKEGQNVTLSCEQNLNHDAMYWYRQDPGQGLRLIYYSQIVNDFQKGDIAEGYSVSREKKESFPLTVTSAQKNPTAFYLCATSQGSVYEQYFGPGTRLTVT.

The chain combines TRBV7-9 with TRBJ2-1, with 7 bases matching TRBD1. Per the germline V gene, CDR1 is SEHNR and CDR2 is FQNEAQ (reference sequence). The CDR3 consists of 15 residues. V shed 0 bases, J shed 5 bases, and the junction held 4 bases outside the gene matches. The CDR3 nucleotides are TGTGCCAGCAGCTTAGCGGGACAGTACCACAATGAGCAGTTCTTC. It encodes CASSLAGQYHNEQFF.

The genes are TRBV20-1 and TRBJ1-1; D gene ambiguous. V was trimmed by 0 bases and J by 5 bases, leaving 4 bases between them. Germline V gives CDR1 DFQATT, CDR2 SNEGSKA (reference sequence). This CDR3 is 11 amino acids long. The CDR3 coding sequence is TGCAGTGCTAGAGACAGGACTGAAGCTTTCTTT. The encoded protein is CSARDRTEAFF.

This chain joins TRBV30 and TRBJ2-7; 8 bases are a match to TRBD1. V lost 1 base and J lost 9; bases outside the gene matches: 8. The CDR3 is 13 amino acids. CDR1 and CDR2 (germline): GTSNPN, SVGIG (reference sequence). In DNA, the CDR3 is TGTGCCTGGAGTGCAGGGGGCCGCTTTGGGCAGTACTTC. Protein sequence: CAWSAGGRFGQYF.

This rearrangement joins TRBV5-1 to TRBJ1-1; perhaps TRBD1 as D (6 bases). The V gene's germline CDR1 is SGHRS and CDR2 YFSETQ. Trimming took 5 bases from V and 2 from J, leaving 16 bases between them. This CDR3 has 15 amino acids. The CDR3 region is CASRKGQTGNTEAFF. The CDR3 coding sequence is TGCGCCAGCAGGAAAGGACAGACGGGAAACACTGAAGCTTTCTTT. The variable domain in full, with the rest retrieved from reference TRBV5-1 and TRBJ1-1, is KAGVTQTPRYLIKTRGQQVTLSCSPISGHRSVSWYQQTPGQGLQFLFEYFSETQRNKGNFPGRFSGRQFSNSRSEMNVSTLELGDSALYLCASRKGQTGNTEAFFGQGTRLTVV.

This clone has a single count. This sequence joins TRBV28 and TRBJ2-1; the D is unclear. V was clipped by 6 bases and J by 10 bases, with 13 bases between them. The germline V gene encodes CDR1 MDHEN and CDR2 SYDVKM. CDR3 size: 12 residues. The CDR3 region has the DNA TGTGCCAGCAGGCCCCTGTTCGGGGAGCAGTTCTTC. Protein product: CASRPLFGEQFF.

The chain couples TRBV19 to TRBJ1-3; D not certain. Germline V gene lookup returns CDR1 LNHDA and CDR2 SQIVND (reference sequence). The CDR3 is made up of 15 amino acids. V was pared by 5 bases and J by 0 bases, with 11 bases between. CDR3 bases: TGTGCCAGTAGTCGGAGGGCTACCTCTGGAAACACCATATATTTT. Its translation: CASSRRATSGNTIYF.

V gene TRBV29-1 combines with J gene TRBJ1-3; D unclear. CDR1 and CDR2 from the germline V gene are SQVTM and ANQGSEA. The CDR3 sequence is 14 residues long. Trimming removed 0 bases from V and 7 bases from J, with 13 bases in between. The CDR3: CSVEDPTAFNTIYF. The CDR3 region has the DNA TGCAGCGTTGAAGATCCTACAGCCTTCAACACCATATATTTT.

J is TRBJ1-3 and V is TRBV5-1, with TRBD1 identical over 10 bases. Losses at the gene ends were 4 bases for V and 8 bases for J; bases not matched to a gene: 6. Per the germline V gene, CDR1 is SGHRS and CDR2 is YFSETQ. The CDR3 consists of 14 residues. The chain's CDR3 is CASSPGQGTDTIYF. Here the CDR3 DNA reads TGCGCCAGCAGCCCGGGACAGGGGACAGACACCATATATTTT.

V gene TRBV9 combines with J gene TRBJ2-7; 11 nucleotides line up with TRBD2. There are 14 residues in the CDR3. The germline V gene has CDR1 SGDLS and CDR2 YYNGEE. With 5 bases clipped from V and 3 bases from J, the junction kept 4 bases outside the gene matches. The CDR3 DNA is TGTGCCAGCAGTCCCGGGACTAGCGGCTACGAGCAGTACTTC. Amino acid sequence: CASSPGTSGYEQYF.

J is TRBJ1-3 and V is TRBV15; 8 bases match TRBD1. This CDR3 has 16 amino acids. The V segment lost 4 bases and the J segment 8 bases; nucleotides outside the gene matches: 13. Germline CDR1 reads LNHNV; CDR2 reads YYDKDF (reference sequence). The CDR3 protein is CATSTRSGTGSDTIYF. CDR3 in DNA: TGTGCCACCAGCACACGAAGCGGGACAGGAAGTGACACCATATATTTT.

The V call is TRBV25-1, the J call TRBJ2-3, with TRBD2 matching over 8 bases. CDR1 and CDR2 from the germline V gene are MGHDK and SYGVNS. The CDR3 has 16 amino acids. V dropped 2 bases and J dropped 3; count of bases not matched to a gene: 7. The CDR3 loop reads CASSEGTGGPTDTQYF. CDR3 DNA sequence: TGTGCCAGCAGTGAAGGTACGGGAGGGCCAACAGATACGCAGTATTTT. The full variable domain, rest sourced from reference TRBV25-1 and TRBJ2-3, is EADIYQTPRYLVIGTGKKITLECSQTMGHDKMYWYQQDPGMELHLIHYSYGVNSTEKGDLSSESTVSRIRTEHFPLTLESARPSHTSQYLCASSEGTGGPTDTQYFGPGTRLTVL.

The CDR3 here is CASSVERGRATHTDTQYF. CDR3 sequence (DNA): TGTGCCAGCAGCGTAGAGAGGGGGCGGGCTACCCACACAGATACGCAGTATTTT. The chain has TRBV9 and TRBJ2-3, with 7 bases that match TRBD1. V lost 0 bases to trimming and J lost 2 bases; unmatched junction nucleotides: 12. The germline CDR1 and CDR2 sequences are SGDLS and YYNGEE. The CDR3 is 18 amino acids.

As regards this clone: A junction boundary mismatches the germline segment, possibly from a read error. The chain employs TRBV7-9 and TRBJ1-1; D remains ambiguous. Germline CDR1 is SEHNR and CDR2 is FQNEAQ (reference sequence). This CDR3 comprises 16 residues. As DNA, the CDR3 is TGTTCCAGCAGCTTAGGGTTCGGCCGGGGAGACACTGAAGCTTTCTTT. Its translation is CSSSLGFGRGDTEAFF.

This clone showed up just once. The V call is TRBV5-1, the J call TRBJ2-1, with 12 positions matching TRBD2. V dropped 4 bases and J dropped 4; count of bases not matched to a gene: 9. The CDR3 is made up of 17 amino acids. Germline V lookup: CDR1 SGHRS, CDR2 YFSETQ. In DNA, the CDR3 is TGCGCCAGCAGCCTGTCCCCCGGGACTAGCGGGTACAATGAGCAGTTCTTC. Amino acids: CASSLSPGTSGYNEQFF.

The chain is built from TRBV27 and TRBJ2-7, with 7 bases lining up with TRBD1. V shed 5 bases, J shed 3 bases, and the junction held 7 bases outside the gene matches. Germline V gene lookup returns CDR1 MNHEY and CDR2 SMNVEV (reference sequence). The CDR3 extends over 14 amino acids. CDR3 sequence: CASSRRDSGYEQYF. As DNA, the CDR3 is TGTGCCAGCAGTCGCCGGGACAGCGGCTACGAGCAGTACTTC.

This rearrangement joins TRBV4-1 to TRBJ1-4; unclear D gene. This CDR3 is built from 12 residues. Germline assignment: CDR1 MGHRA and CDR2 YSYEKL. V lost 0 bases to trimming and J lost 10 bases, with 6 bases between them. CDR3 loop: CASSQDSGKLFF. CDR3 DNA: TGCGCCAGCAGCCAAGATTCCGGAAAACTGTTTTTT.

V gene TRBV28 combines with J gene TRBJ1-2; D gene unclear. Germline CDR1 is MDHEN and CDR2 is SYDVKM. Trimming took 5 bases from V and 3 from J, leaving 19 bases between them. The length of the CDR3 is 16 residues. CDR3 amino acids: CASSLHGIPPYYGYTF. The CDR3 nucleotides read TGTGCCAGCAGTCTGCACGGTATCCCCCCTTACTATGGCTACACCTTC.

V usage is TRBV9 and J usage is TRBJ1-5; D is perhaps TRBD1 (6 bases). The germline V gene has CDR1 SGDLS and CDR2 YYNGEE. The ends were cut back, 4 bases at V and 1 base at J, with 12 bases in the middle. CDR3 length: 15 amino acids. Here the CDR3 DNA reads TGTGCCAGCAGCCCCTCTGGGACAAGCAATCAGCCCCAGCATTTT. As protein: CASSPSGTSNQPQHF.

The CDR3 DNA follows: TGCGCCAGCAGTCAAATCGGGTCCTACGAGCAGTACTTC. It codes for CASSQIGSYEQYF. The chain couples TRBV4-1 to TRBJ2-5, with D uncertain. The J call may be in error: the DNA end matches TRBJ2-7 better. The germline V gene has CDR1 MGHRA and CDR2 YSYEKL. The CDR3 extends over 13 amino acids.

The chain uses TRBV5-1 and TRBJ1-1, with a tentative D call TRBD1 (5 bases). The CDR3 has 17 amino acids. Germline-derived CDR1 and CDR2 are SGHRS and YFSETQ. The V and J ends lost 6 bases and 0 bases respectively, with 21 bases between them. CDR3 sequence reads: CASNEDKGSTLNTEAFF. The CDR3 bases are TGCGCCAGCAATGAGGACAAGGGCTCCACCTTGAACACTGAAGCTTTCTTT.

The V gene is TRBV6-4, the J gene TRBJ2-3; D perhaps matches TRBD1 (5 bases). Germline CDR1 reads MRHNA; CDR2 reads SNTAGT. Trimming left V 6 bases short and J 2 bases short, with 15 bases between. This CDR3 spans 15 amino acids. CDR3 DNA sequence: TGTGCCAGCAGGCAGACAGACACAGACACAGATACGCAGTATTTT. Its protein product is CASRQTDTDTDTQYF.

This chain links TRBV5-1 with TRBJ1-4, with TRBD1 matching over 9 bases. The V segment lost 3 bases and the J segment 11 bases; nucleotides outside the gene matches: 11. The germline V gene has CDR1 SGHRS and CDR2 YFSETQ. The CDR3 extends over 15 amino acids. The CDR3 loop reads CASSSRDRDKGKLFF. DNA of the CDR3: TGCGCCAGCAGCTCACGGGACAGGGATAAGGGGAAACTGTTTTTT.

The chain couples TRBV6-1 to TRBJ1-1; TRBD1 might be the D (6 bases). CDR1 and CDR2 from the germline V gene are MNHNS and SASEGT. The V and J ends lost 4 bases and 7 bases respectively, with 13 bases between them. The CDR3 is made up of 13 amino acids. The CDR3 loop reads CASSGQEIGEAFF. In DNA, the CDR3 is TGTGCCAGCAGTGGACAGGAGATCGGTGAAGCTTTCTTT.